One and the same sample provided the 31 T cell receptor beta chains below, sequenced in a study of shared clonotypes between healthy human individuals. Repertoires were generated with immunoSEQ multiplex PCR, while TCRdb's copy carries only in-frame clones and drops some. The sample consists of under 650,000 clones, approximately 95% of them appearing once. The material sequenced was naive CD4+ T cells sorted from blood. Subset noted: CD45RA+ positively selected. These receptors were obtained from a woman aged 25-40 years in good health.

The V and J genes are TRBV5-5 and TRBJ2-1; D is unclear. Germline assignment: CDR1 SGHKS and CDR2 YYEKEE (reference sequence). The CDR3 has 11 amino acids. The V and J ends lost 4 bases and 10 bases respectively, with 9 bases between them. In nucleotides, the CDR3 is TGTGCCAGCAGCCGAGCTGGGGAGCAGTTCTTC. This gives the protein CASSRAGEQFF.

This chain links TRBV19 with TRBJ2-1; TRBD2 matches at 8 bases. Germline V gene lookup returns CDR1 LNHDA and CDR2 SQIVND (reference sequence). Losses at the gene ends were 3 bases for V and 12 bases for J; bases not matched to a gene: 16. The CDR3 has 16 residues. Here the CDR3 reads CASSIQGGRLGLGQFF. In DNA, the CDR3 is TGTGCCAGTAGTATTCAGGGCGGGAGGTTGGGTTTGGGGCAGTTCTTC.

The V and J genes are TRBV5-1 and TRBJ2-2; perhaps TRBD2 as D (5 bases). V dropped 1 base and J dropped 2 bases, with 9 bases sitting between them. This CDR3 is 15 amino acids long. The germline gives CDR1 SGHRS, CDR2 YFSETQ. The CDR3 region has the DNA TGCGCCAGCAGCTTGTCCGGGGAAAACACCGGGGAGCTGTTTTTT. Its protein is CASSLSGENTGELFF. The full variable domain, in which reference TRBV5-1 and TRBJ2-2 provide the parts outside the CDR3, is KAGVTQTPRYLIKTRGQQVTLSCSPISGHRSVSWYQQTPGQGLQFLFEYFSETQRNKGNFPGRFSGRQFSNSRSEMNVSTLELGDSALYLCASSLSGENTGELFFGEGSRLTVL.

The chain recombines TRBV7-8 with TRBJ2-1; tentatively, D is TRBD2 (6 bases). V gave up 1 base and J gave up 0 bases, with 19 bases separating them. The CDR3 contains 19 residues. Germline-derived CDR1 and CDR2 are SGHVS and FQNEAQ. The CDR3 nucleotides read TGTGCCAGCAGCTTAGTTCTTGAAGATAGCGGTAGCTCCTACAATGAGCAGTTCTTC. Its protein product is CASSLVLEDSGSSYNEQFF.

The chain couples TRBV7-9 to TRBJ1-1; D unclear. This CDR3 region has 16 residues. The germline V gene encodes CDR1 SEHNR and CDR2 FQNEAQ (reference sequence). With 1 base removed from V and 3 bases from J, the gap between germline ends came to 15 bases. CDR3 DNA sequence: TGTGCCAGCAGCTTAGGAACGGACTCGCGGGACACTGAAGCTTTCTTT. Translation: CASSLGTDSRDTEAFF.

The V gene is TRBV18, the J gene TRBJ2-2; 11 bases map to TRBD1. The CDR3 has 16 amino acids. CDR1 and CDR2 from the germline V gene are KGHSH and LQKENI. J gave up 3 bases and V 4 bases, and 4 bases lay outside the gene matches. CDR3 bases: TGTGCCAGCTCACAGAAGGGACAGGGGGACACCGGGGAGCTGTTTTTT. This gives the protein CASSQKGQGDTGELFF.

The rearrangement joins TRBV28 to TRBJ1-2; D might be TRBD1 (5 bases). V lost 6 bases, J lost 10 bases, and 18 bases lay in between. Germline V gene sequence: CDR1 MDHEN, CDR2 SYDVKM. This CDR3 spans 13 amino acids. Here the CDR3 reads CASRPGAARVYTF. The DNA of the CDR3 is TGTGCCAGCAGACCCGGGGCAGCCAGGGTCTACACCTTC.

The rearrangement uses TRBV18 and TRBJ2-1, with 11 bases that match TRBD2. With 4 bases clipped from V and 4 bases from J, the junction kept 3 bases outside the gene matches. The length of the CDR3 is 15 residues. CDR1 is KGHSH and CDR2 is LQKENI in the germline V gene. CDR3 nucleotides: TGTGCCAGCTCACAGACTAGCGGGGATTACAATGAGCAGTTCTTC. Its protein is CASSQTSGDYNEQFF.

The chain links TRBV7-9 to TRBJ1-2; 9 bases align to TRBD1. The germline CDR1 and CDR2 sequences are SEHNR and FQNEAQ (reference sequence). Trimming removed 5 bases from V and 3 bases from J; junction bases left unmatched: 7. The CDR3 sequence is 15 residues long. The DNA of the CDR3 is TGTGCCAGCAGCGAAGGACAGGGGATTGACTATGGCTACACCTTC. Amino acid sequence: CASSEGQGIDYGYTF.

V gene TRBV28 combines with J gene TRBJ1-5; 8 bases align to TRBD1. V lost 7 bases, J lost 4 bases, and 9 bases stayed unmatched. Germline values: CDR1 MDHEN, CDR2 SYDVKM. CDR3 length: 15 amino acids. The chain's CDR3 is CASTPGTGPNQPQHF. The DNA for the CDR3 is TGTGCCAGCACCCCAGGGACAGGCCCTAATCAGCCCCAGCATTTT. Combining the CDR3 with reference TRBV28 and TRBJ1-5 gives the whole variable domain DVKVTQSSRYLVKRTGEKVFLECVQDMDHENMFWYRQDPGLGLRLIYFSYDVKMKEKGDIPEGYSVSREKKERFSLILESASTNQTSMYLCASTPGTGPNQPQHFGDGTRLSIL.

This sequence joins TRBV27 and TRBJ1-5; a weak D match, TRBD1 (5 bases). Between the trimmed V and J ends, which lost 6 bases and 3 bases, there was a span of 12 bases. CDR3 size: 14 residues. Germline-derived CDR1 and CDR2 are MNHEY and SMNVEV (reference sequence). The CDR3 region has the DNA TGTGCCAGCAGGAGGGCAGGGTACAATCAGCCCCAGCATTTT. It specifies CASRRAGYNQPQHF.

The V gene is TRBV7-9, the J gene TRBJ1-2; D might be TRBD1 (5 bases). The CDR3 covers 13 residues. V was trimmed by 3 bases and J by 5 bases, leaving 10 bases between them. Germline CDR1 and CDR2: SEHNR and FQNEAQ (reference sequence). CDR3 protein: CASSLGEEYGYTF. In DNA form, the CDR3 reads TGTGCCAGCAGCTTGGGGGAAGAGTATGGCTACACCTTC.

The chain has TRBV5-5 and TRBJ2-7; unclear D gene. The CDR3 consists of 15 residues. The germline V gene has CDR1 SGHKS and CDR2 YYEKEE (reference sequence). V was shortened by 5 bases and J by 3 bases, with 18 bases between the two germline ends. The CDR3 DNA is TGTGCCAGCAGGCCCATGAACCCTGGATTCTACGAGCAGTACTTC. It yields the protein CASRPMNPGFYEQYF. Variable domain in full (rest from reference TRBV5-5 and TRBJ2-7): DAGVTQSPTHLIKTRGQQVTLRCSPISGHKSVSWYQQVLGQGPQFIFQYYEKEERGRGNFPDRFSARQFPNYSSELNVNALLLGDSALYLCASRPMNPGFYEQYFGPGTRLTVT.

CDR3 bases: TGTGCCAGCAAACCGCGAGGGGGACCCTTCTATAGCAATCAGCCCCAGCATTTT. Protein product: CASKPRGGPFYSNQPQHF. V usage is TRBV27 and J usage is TRBJ1-5; D is perhaps TRBD1 (6 bases). Between the trimmed V and J ends, which lost 7 bases and 0 bases, there was a span of 22 bases. The CDR3 is made up of 18 amino acids. CDR1 is MNHEY, CDR2 SMNVEV, per germline (reference sequence).

The chain uses TRBV7-2 and TRBJ2-3; tentatively, D is TRBD2 (6 bases). Germline lookup yields CDR1 SGHTA and CDR2 FQGNSA. The CDR3 sequence is 14 residues long. V lost 4 bases, J lost 3 bases, and 11 bases lay in between. CDR3 amino acids: CASSSRTTTDTQYF. The CDR3 DNA reads TGTGCCAGCAGCTCGCGGACTACTACAGATACGCAGTATTTT.

The chain uses TRBV6-4 and TRBJ2-5; perhaps D is TRBD1 or TRBD2 (5 bases each). The DNA end lines up better with TRBJ2-7; the J call may be wrong. Germline V gives CDR1 MRHNA, CDR2 SNTAGT. The CDR3 extends over 15 amino acids. CDR3 protein: CASALYGAPTAEQYF. The CDR3 coding sequence is TGTGCCAGCGCCCTGTACGGGGCCCCTACCGCCGAGCAGTACTTC.

CDR3 DNA: TGTGCCAGCAGTACCCCACCAATCAATGAGCAGTTCTTC. This sequence encodes CASSTPPINEQFF. The chain combines TRBV5-4 with TRBJ2-1; D remains ambiguous. CDR1 is SGHNT and CDR2 is YYREEE in the germline V gene (reference sequence). Trimming removed 5 bases from V and 6 bases from J, with 12 bases in between. There are 13 residues in the CDR3.

The chain recombines TRBV5-6 with TRBJ2-5; 14 bases align to TRBD2. Germline values: CDR1 SGHDT, CDR2 YYEEEE. J was trimmed by 7 bases and V by 3 bases; bases with no gene match: 8. The CDR3 extends over 16 amino acids. CDR3 coding DNA: TGTGCCAGCAGCTCAGGACTAGCGGGAGGACCACGGACCCAGTACTTC. It translates to CASSSGLAGGPRTQYF. Based on the CDR3 plus reference TRBV5-6 and TRBJ2-5, the full variable domain is DAGVTQSPTHLIKTRGQQVTLRCSPKSGHDTVSWYQQALGQGPQFIFQYYEEEERQRGNFPDRFSGHQFPNYSSELNVNALLLGDSALYLCASSSGLAGGPRTQYFGPGTRLLVL.

The rearrangement uses TRBV6-6 and TRBJ2-1; 7 bases fit TRBD1. Germline V CDR1 and CDR2: MNHNY, SVGAGI (reference sequence). This CDR3 has 16 residues. The V and J ends lost 2 bases and 0 bases, in that order; junction bases with no gene match: 4. CDR3: CASSYLQGVSYNEQFF. In nucleotides, the CDR3 is TGTGCCAGCAGTTACCTTCAGGGGGTCTCCTACAATGAGCAGTTCTTC.

V gene TRBV28 combines with J gene TRBJ2-7, with D tentatively TRBD1 (8 bases). V was shortened by 8 bases and J by 2 bases, with 34 bases between the two germline ends. The germline V gene encodes CDR1 MDHEN and CDR2 SYDVKM. This CDR3 contains 20 residues. The CDR3 DNA sequence: TGTGCCAGCCTTCCCCAGGGTCTACAGGGGGGGGTTGGATGGCCCTACGAGCAGTACTTC. This gives the protein CASLPQGLQGGVGWPYEQYF.

V is TRBV30 and J is TRBJ2-5, with 7 bases identical to TRBD1. The DNA matches TRBJ2-7 better at its end, which makes the J call doubtful. In germline, CDR1 is GTSNPN, CDR2 SVGIG (reference sequence). CDR3 size: 12 residues. The CDR3 coding sequence is TGTGCCTGGGGGGGACAGACCTACGAGCAGTACTTC. Its translation: CAWGGQTYEQYF.

The CDR3: CSAAGRMTDTQYF. The DNA for the CDR3 is TGCAGCGCAGCGGGAAGGATGACAGATACGCAGTATTTT. The V gene is TRBV29-1, the J gene TRBJ2-3, with TRBD2 matching over 7 bases. Trimming removed 7 bases from V and 3 bases from J; junction bases left unmatched: 7. CDR3 length: 13 residues. Germline V gene lookup returns CDR1 SQVTM and CDR2 ANQGSEA.

This chain uses TRBV28 with TRBJ2-7; D is ambiguous. The CDR3 has 14 residues. Germline V lookup: CDR1 MDHEN, CDR2 SYDVKM. Deletions cut 5 bases from V and 1 base from J, with 12 bases between. The CDR3 nucleotides are TGTGCCAGCAGTCCCCTTCGCGGATCCTACGAGCAGTACTTC. The encoded protein is CASSPLRGSYEQYF.

The chain has TRBV5-1 and TRBJ1-4; D uncertain. There are 14 residues in the CDR3. V lost 7 bases, J lost 2 bases, and 12 bases lay in between. Germline V gene lookup returns CDR1 SGHRS and CDR2 YFSETQ. CDR3 sequence: CASGGGRTNEKLFF. In DNA, the CDR3 is TGCGCCAGCGGAGGAGGGCGCACTAATGAAAAACTGTTTTTT.

This chain uses TRBV28 with TRBJ2-7; TRBD1 agrees at 9 bases. The V gene end was trimmed by 8 bases and the J gene end by 0 bases; junction bases not matched to a gene: 5. This CDR3 is built from 14 residues. The germline gives CDR1 MDHEN, CDR2 SYDVKM. CDR3 sequence: CASYRGPNSYEQYF. As DNA, the CDR3 is TGTGCCAGCTACAGGGGGCCGAACTCCTACGAGCAGTACTTC.

The J gene is TRBJ1-1, the V gene TRBV28; D uncertain. The CDR3 contains 15 residues. In germline, CDR1 is MDHEN, CDR2 SYDVKM. Trimming cost V 6 bases and J 4 bases, with 18 bases left between them. Here the CDR3 DNA reads TGTGCCAGCAGCCCCGGACCGTTAGGGTTCACTGAAGCTTTCTTT. It codes for CASSPGPLGFTEAFF.

The gene calls are TRBV5-1 and TRBJ2-7; D gene ambiguous. Germline values: CDR1 SGHRS, CDR2 YFSETQ. This CDR3 is built from 14 residues. With 1 base removed from V and 2 bases from J, the gap between germline ends came to 10 bases. The CDR3 DNA is TGCGCCAGCAGCTTGCAAGGGCCTACCTACGAGCAGTACTTC. It codes for CASSLQGPTYEQYF.

V gene TRBV4-1 combines with J gene TRBJ1-5; D uncertain. The germline gives CDR1 MGHRA, CDR2 YSYEKL. The germline V and J ends were trimmed by 4 bases and 5 bases, with 12 bases remaining between them. The CDR3 has 14 amino acids. CDR3 bases: TGCGCCAGCAGCCCAACGGGTACGCATCAGCCCCAGCATTTT. This codes for CASSPTGTHQPQHF.

The CDR3 protein is CASSMSGTSGYNEQFF. DNA of the CDR3: TGTGCCAGTAGTATGTCCGGGACTAGCGGCTACAATGAGCAGTTCTTC. The chain combines TRBV19 with TRBJ2-1; TRBD2 agrees at 11 bases. V was pared by 3 bases and J by 3 bases, with 4 bases of the junction left unmatched. CDR1 and CDR2 from the germline V gene are LNHDA and SQIVND (reference sequence). The CDR3 is made up of 16 amino acids.

This clone was observed a single time. This rearrangement joins TRBV6-6 to TRBJ2-1; the match to TRBD2 covers 8 bases. Germline assignment: CDR1 MNHNY and CDR2 SVGAGI (reference sequence). The CDR3 runs to 15 residues. J was trimmed by 1 base and V by 6 bases; bases with no gene match: 5. CDR3 in DNA: TGTGCCAGCAGAGCGGGGACTAGTTCCTACAATGAGCAGTTCTTC. Translation gives CASRAGTSSYNEQFF.

The chain couples TRBV6-5 to TRBJ2-1; 7 bases agree with TRBD1. This CDR3 is built from 13 residues. Germline loops: CDR1 MNHEY, CDR2 SVGAGI. J lost 5 bases, V lost 6 bases, and 4 bases had no gene match. CDR3 bases: TGTGCCAGCAGCCGGGACAGCGACAATGAGCAGTTCTTC. Translation gives CASSRDSDNEQFF.